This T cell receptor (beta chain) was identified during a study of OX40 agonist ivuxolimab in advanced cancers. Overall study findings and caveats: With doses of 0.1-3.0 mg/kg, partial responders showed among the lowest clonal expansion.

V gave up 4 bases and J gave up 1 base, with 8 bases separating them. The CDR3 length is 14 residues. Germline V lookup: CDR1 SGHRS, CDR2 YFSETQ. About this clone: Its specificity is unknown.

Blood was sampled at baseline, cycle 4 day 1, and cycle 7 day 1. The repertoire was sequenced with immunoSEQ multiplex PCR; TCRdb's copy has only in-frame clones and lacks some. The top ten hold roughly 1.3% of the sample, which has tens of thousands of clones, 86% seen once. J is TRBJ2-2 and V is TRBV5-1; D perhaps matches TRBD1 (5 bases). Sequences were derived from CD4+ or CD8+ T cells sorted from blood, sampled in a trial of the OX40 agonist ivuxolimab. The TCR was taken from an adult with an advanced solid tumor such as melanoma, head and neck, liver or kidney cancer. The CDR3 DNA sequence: TGCGCCAGCAGCATCGGACAGAACACCGGGGAGCTGTTTTTT. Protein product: CASSIGQNTGELFF. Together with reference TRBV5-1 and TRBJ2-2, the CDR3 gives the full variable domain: KAGVTQTPRYLIKTRGQQVTLSCSPISGHRSVSWYQQTPGQGLQFLFEYFSETQRNKGNFPGRFSGRQFSNSRSEMNVSTLELGDSALYLCASSIGQNTGELFFGEGSRLTVL.